The 25 T cell receptor beta chains below all came from one sample that was sequenced in a study of T cell responses to AZD1222 COVID-19 vaccine. Method: immunoSEQ multiplex PCR; TCRdb's copy keeps in-frame clones and lacks some. The table shows tens of thousands of clones, with approximately 90% occurring only once. Material: peripheral blood, obtained on day 0 of AZD1222 vaccination. The origin of the receptors is an adult in good health.

The V and J genes are TRBV12-3 or TRBV12-4 and TRBJ1-1, with no clear D. Trimming cost V 5 bases and J 2 bases, with 9 bases left between them. The CDR3 totals 13 residues. CDR3 protein: CASSLTTNTEAFF. CDR3 DNA sequence: TGTGCCAGCAGTCTTACAACCAACACTGAAGCTTTCTTT.

The CDR3 loop is CASSFGGARDTEAFF. Here the CDR3 DNA reads TGCGCCAGCAGCTTCGGGGGGGCGAGAGACACTGAAGCTTTCTTT. V usage is TRBV5-1 and J usage is TRBJ1-1, with D possibly being TRBD1 (6 bases). The CDR3 is made up of 15 amino acids. V lost 2 bases and J lost 3, with 14 bases in between. Germline V gene lookup returns CDR1 SGHRS and CDR2 YFSETQ.

V usage is TRBV2 and J usage is TRBJ1-1; 9 bases agree with TRBD1. V was pared by 4 bases and J by 1 base, with 7 bases of the junction left unmatched. Per the germline V gene, CDR1 is SNHLY and CDR2 is FYNNEI. The CDR3 is 16 residues long. CDR3 residues: CASSVLRDRANTEAFF. CDR3 in DNA: TGTGCCAGCAGTGTCTTGAGGGACAGGGCGAACACTGAAGCTTTCTTT.

The rearrangement uses TRBV7-6 and TRBJ2-5; 7 positions agree with TRBD1. V dropped 4 bases and J dropped 5; count of bases not matched to a gene: 7. The CDR3 covers 14 residues. Germline V gene data show CDR1 as SGHVS and CDR2 as FNYEAQ. The CDR3 DNA reads as TGTGCCAGCAGCTCGACAGGGCTCGGCGAGACCCAGTACTTC. Its translation is CASSSTGLGETQYF.

The J gene is TRBJ2-5, the V gene TRBV2; 8 bases align to TRBD1. V lost 6 bases, J lost 4 bases, and 7 bases stayed unmatched. The CDR3 has 14 amino acids. The germline V gene has CDR1 SNHLY and CDR2 FYNNEI. The CDR3 here is CASSGQGMTETQYF. CDR3 DNA: TGTGCCAGCAGCGGACAGGGTATGACAGAGACCCAGTACTTC.

V usage is TRBV24-1 and J usage is TRBJ1-5; TRBD1 aligns across 7 bases. The V segment lost 5 bases and the J segment 1 base; nucleotides outside the gene matches: 1. The CDR3 is 14 amino acids. Germline V gene sequence: CDR1 KGHDR, CDR2 SFDVKD. CDR3 DNA sequence: TGTGCCACCAGTGGGGACAGAAGCAATCAGCCCCAGCATTTT. Encoded protein: CATSGDRSNQPQHF.

V is TRBV30 and J is TRBJ1-2; D unresolved. The CDR3 length is 15 residues. V was clipped by 0 bases and J by 5 bases, with 16 bases between them. Germline V lookup: CDR1 GTSNPN, CDR2 SVGIG (reference sequence). The CDR3 spells CAWSVLSGGFYGYTF. Written as DNA, the CDR3 is TGTGCCTGGAGTGTTTTGTCTGGAGGGTTTTATGGCTACACCTTC.

The CDR3 bases are TGTGCCAGTAGTTGGGGTAATGGCGAGCAGTACTTC. Translating gives CASSWGNGEQYF. This sequence joins TRBV19 and TRBJ2-7; D is uncertain. The V gene lost 5 bases and the J gene lost 6 bases, with 11 bases spanning the gap. CDR1 LNHDA and CDR2 SQIVND come from the germline V gene (reference sequence). There are 12 residues in the CDR3.

J is TRBJ2-7 and V is TRBV6-2 or TRBV6-3, with D perhaps given as TRBD1 or TRBD2 (5 bases each). The germline V and J ends were trimmed by 1 base and 6 bases, with 13 bases remaining between them. CDR3 length: 14 amino acids. The germline gives CDR1 MNHEY, CDR2 SVGEGT. The CDR3 DNA sequence: TGTGCCAGCAGTTACTTACTCAGGGACGTCGAGCAGTACTTC. Its protein product is CASSYLLRDVEQYF.

The chain couples TRBV5-1 to TRBJ1-3; 8 nucleotides match TRBD1. J gave up 0 bases and V 0 bases, and 8 bases lay outside the gene matches. Germline loops: CDR1 SGHRS, CDR2 YFSETQ. The length of the CDR3 is 18 residues. For the CDR3, the DNA is TGCGCCAGCAGCTTGGGTGGGACAGGCCCTAACTCTGGAAACACCATATATTTT. It yields the protein CASSLGGTGPNSGNTIYF.

V usage is TRBV19 and J usage is TRBJ2-4; perhaps TRBD2 as D (5 bases). V was shortened by 2 bases and J by 0 bases, with 17 bases between the two germline ends. This CDR3 has 18 amino acids. Germline-derived CDR1 and CDR2 are LNHDA and SQIVND (reference sequence). CDR3 DNA: TGTGCCAGTAGTATAAGCTTCCCTCGAGGGATAGCCAAAAACATTCAGTACTTC. Translation gives CASSISFPRGIAKNIQYF.

The chain combines TRBV5-1 with TRBJ2-3, with 8 positions matching TRBD2. Germline lookup yields CDR1 SGHRS and CDR2 YFSETQ. The CDR3 runs 15 residues. Trimming cost V 5 bases and J 0 bases; bases outside gene matches: 5. CDR3 in DNA: TGCGCCAGCAGTTTAGCGGGGACTAGCACAGATACGCAGTATTTT. Residues: CASSLAGTSTDTQYF.

This chain links TRBV5-6 with TRBJ2-1, with TRBD2 matching 7 bases. V dropped 4 bases and J dropped 6; count of bases not matched to a gene: 13. Germline assignment: CDR1 SGHDT and CDR2 YYEEEE. This CDR3 is built from 16 residues. CDR3 sequence: CASSLRAGVFINEQFF. The CDR3, as DNA: TGTGCCAGCAGCCTACGTGCGGGGGTATTTATCAATGAGCAGTTCTTC. The full variable domain, rest sourced from reference TRBV5-6 and TRBJ2-1, is DAGVTQSPTHLIKTRGQQVTLRCSPKSGHDTVSWYQQALGQGPQFIFQYYEEEERQRGNFPDRFSGHQFPNYSSELNVNALLLGDSALYLCASSLRAGVFINEQFFGPGTRLTVL.

For the CDR3, the DNA is TGTGCCAGCAGTTTAAAAGGGAATGAGCAGTTCTTC. This codes for CASSLKGNEQFF. The chain carries TRBV12-3 or TRBV12-4 and TRBJ2-1; no definite D call. The germline V and J ends were trimmed by 2 bases and 7 bases, with 6 bases remaining between them. This CDR3 contains 12 residues.

The rearrangement uses TRBV19 and TRBJ2-7; 11 bases are shared with TRBD1. Trimming cost V 5 bases and J 4 bases; bases outside gene matches: 4. This CDR3 is 14 amino acids long. Germline-derived CDR1 and CDR2 are LNHDA and SQIVND (reference sequence). As DNA, the CDR3 is TGTGCCAGTAGTGGCCGGGACAGGGGGTACGAGCAGTACTTC. As protein: CASSGRDRGYEQYF. Full variable domain (outside the CDR3, taken from reference TRBV19 and TRBJ2-7): DGGITQSPKYLFRKEGQNVTLSCEQNLNHDAMYWYRQDPGQGLRLIYYSQIVNDFQKGDIAEGYSVSREKKESFPLTVTSAQKNPTAFYLCASSGRDRGYEQYFGPGTRLTVT.

V and J are TRBV11-1 and TRBJ1-1; a possible D gene is TRBD1 (5 bases). Germline values: CDR1 SGHAT, CDR2 FQDESV (reference sequence). There are 13 residues in the CDR3. The V gene lost 5 bases and the J gene lost 6 bases, with 13 bases spanning the gap. Here the CDR3 reads CASSPWGEAEAFF. Written as DNA, the CDR3 is TGTGCCAGCAGCCCTTGGGGGGAGGCTGAAGCTTTCTTT.

This CDR3 reads CASSYGQGAVVIRNEQFF. The DNA of the CDR3 is TGCGCCAGCAGCTACGGACAGGGGGCGGTTGTAATTAGGAATGAGCAGTTCTTC. The chain couples TRBV5-1 to TRBJ2-1, with 11 bases that match TRBD1. In germline, CDR1 is SGHRS, CDR2 YFSETQ. The CDR3 length is 18 residues. V was pared by 3 bases and J by 7 bases, with 15 bases of the junction left unmatched.

This clone occurred a few times. The chain joins TRBV2 to TRBJ1-5; 8 bases fit TRBD1. This CDR3 has 12 residues. CDR1 and CDR2 from the germline V gene are SNHLY and FYNNEI. J was trimmed by 10 bases and V by 6 bases; bases with no gene match: 5. The CDR3 spells CASRGDRGPQHF. CDR3 coding DNA: TGTGCCAGCAGGGGTGACAGGGGACCCCAGCATTTT.

The V call is TRBV4-1, the J call TRBJ2-2, with D unclear. The CDR3 is 14 residues long. Germline CDR1 MGHRA, CDR2 YSYEKL. V lost 2 bases to trimming and J lost 8 bases, with 12 bases between them. The CDR3: CASSQSGSVGELFF. The CDR3 bases are TGCGCCAGCAGCCAATCTGGGTCGGTGGGGGAGCTGTTTTTT.

V gene TRBV2 combines with J gene TRBJ2-3; 8 nucleotides align to TRBD2. CDR3 length: 16 residues. Germline CDR1 is SNHLY and CDR2 is FYNNEI. V was pared by 1 base and J by 2 bases, with 5 bases of the junction left unmatched. The CDR3 reads CASSEGGGRNTDTQYF. CDR3 nucleotides: TGTGCCAGCAGTGAAGGCGGGGGGCGGAACACAGATACGCAGTATTTT.

V and J are TRBV6-1 and TRBJ1-5; D call uncertain. Trimming stripped 5 bases from V and 5 bases from J, with 13 bases between. This CDR3 contains 14 residues. Per the germline V gene, CDR1 is MNHNS and CDR2 is SASEGT. This CDR3 is CASSSPLRDQPQHF. Here the CDR3 DNA reads TGTGCCAGCAGTTCCCCCCTACGTGATCAGCCCCAGCATTTT.

For the CDR3, the DNA is TGTGCCACCAGTGATGGGGGAGGCTACACCTTC. Amino acid sequence: CATSDGGGYTF. This rearrangement joins TRBV24-1 to TRBJ1-2; a weak D match, TRBD1 (5 bases). Germline V gives CDR1 KGHDR, CDR2 SFDVKD. This CDR3 contains 11 residues. The V gene lost 3 bases and the J gene lost 8 bases, with 6 bases spanning the gap.

The genes are TRBV28 and TRBJ2-5; TRBD1 or TRBD2 may be the D gene (5 bases each). The CDR3 extends over 16 amino acids. The germline V and J ends were trimmed by 1 base and 2 bases, with 14 bases remaining between them. Looked up from germline, CDR1 is MDHEN and CDR2 is SYDVKM. The CDR3 region is CASSLFHPGRQETQYF. The CDR3 DNA sequence: TGTGCCAGCAGTTTATTCCACCCAGGGAGACAAGAGACCCAGTACTTC.

The chain recombines TRBV19 with TRBJ1-4; 10 bases align to TRBD1. The germline CDR1 and CDR2 sequences are LNHDA and SQIVND (reference sequence). The CDR3 sequence is 15 residues long. J was trimmed by 6 bases and V by 5 bases; bases with no gene match: 6. The CDR3 here is CASSLDRGRDEKLFF. The CDR3 coding sequence is TGTGCCAGTAGTCTCGACAGGGGGCGAGATGAAAAACTGTTTTTT.

J is TRBJ1-6 and V is TRBV28; D gene uncertain. This CDR3 region has 14 residues. Trimming took off 3 bases at V and 9 bases at J, with 12 bases between the two ends. The germline V gene encodes CDR1 MDHEN and CDR2 SYDVKM. CDR3 nucleotide sequence: TGTGCCAGCAGTTTTCACAGCGGAGTTTCACCCCTCCACTTT. As protein: CASSFHSGVSPLHF.